This T cell receptor beta chain was sequenced during a study of cytomegalovirus exposure and HLA in healthy donors. Study-wide points: Indistinguishable V segments, including TRBV6-2 and TRBV6-3, were excluded. Sequencing likely generated an artifact that appeared as a cluster of highly shared sequence variants. The study flagged approximately 180 TCR beta chains as cytomegalovirus-associated.

This clone was counted between two and nine times. Its antigen remains unknown. The PCR contained 60 Vbeta and 13 Jbeta primers. Original handling: Roughly 10 million shared chains were among about 80 million unique TCR beta chains counted in a later analysis. Method: immunoSEQ multiplex PCR; TCRdb's copy keeps in-frame clones and lacks some. V and J calls plus clone size are reproduced from that table; the DNA served to infer D and trimming. The sample shows 200,000 or so clones, about 80% of them seen only once. V lost 6 bases and J 2 bases, leaving 7 bases between the germline ends. CDR1 and CDR2 from the germline V gene are LNHDA and SQIVND (reference sequence). This CDR3 comprises 12 residues.

Sequencing was done on a sample of PBMCs. V gene TRBV19 combines with J gene TRBJ1-2; D call uncertain. This clonotype was sampled from a girl aged 10-17 years in good health and CMV-seronegative. The CDR3 protein is CASREQNYGYTF. DNA of the CDR3: TGTGCCAGTAGAGAACAGAACTATGGCTACACCTTC. The whole variable domain, remainder taken from reference TRBV19 and TRBJ1-2, is DGGITQSPKYLFRKEGQNVTLSCEQNLNHDAMYWYRQDPGQGLRLIYYSQIVNDFQKGDIAEGYSVSREKKESFPLTVTSAQKNPTAFYLCASREQNYGYTFGSGTRLTVV.